What follows describes a single TCR beta chain. Its antigen is still unknown. Base qualities are not recorded, but no much larger clone differs from it by a single base. The data were taken from a study of cytomegalovirus exposure and HLA in healthy donors (dated by TCRdb to about 2017). For the wider study: In an earlier analysis of under 750 of the donors, less than 350 Gb of sequence data and about 110 million unique TCR beta sequences from about 179 million T cells were reported. An early release that covered approximately 600 HLA-typed donors contained about 290 gigabases of sequencing data and tens of millions of unique TCR sequences. The genetic ancestry cluster associated with self-reported Caucasian donors included 70% to 85% of the roughly 400 genotyped donors. The study aimed to test whether cataloging public T cell receptors could reveal signatures of past pathogen exposure. The T cell repertoires of around 670 subjects were profiled by immunosequencing and related to cytomegalovirus serostatus. Along with the approximately 700-subject first cohort, a separate validation cohort of roughly 110 different subjects was used. The study combined high-throughput TCR immunosequencing, statistical association of individual TCRs with disease status, and machine learning to predict cytomegalovirus infection status. A later analysis re-analyzed previously published TCR beta repertoires from about 730 donors and added high-resolution HLA genotyping to study TCR occurrence patterns. Rather than drawing on any new phenotypic data, the later analysis identified candidate immune exposures from TCR beta sequences and the way those sequences occurred across donors. An earlier analysis of 587 of the donors applied high-throughput TCR beta sequencing to assess whether each TCR beta V gene segment acted as functional or pseudogenic. Alongside the repertoire data, information on donor age, sex, ethnicity and CMV serostatus was compiled. A later genetic analysis used genome-wide SNP genotypes for about three fifths of the roughly 700 donors, treating that subset as a discovery cohort. All discovery cohort repertoires had been generated using a single sequencing platform. HLA typing covered class I and class II loci at four-digit resolution. The number of typed donors differed by locus: 629-630 for A, B, C, DRB1 and DQB1; 500 to 550 for DQA1; approximately 610 for DPA1; and about 470 for DPB1. A few DR-DQ haplotypes were handled as single units for association and clustering because linkage in the cohort was strong. Across some 400 genotyped donors of the cohort, an average of approximately 240,000 unique TCR beta nucleotide sequences per donor were sequenced, and approximately 17% of those sequences were non-productive. Results the study describes overall, beyond this receptor: In an earlier analysis of about 600 of the donors, most TCR beta V segments appeared in productive rearrangements about 87% or about 30% of the time, broadly matching IMGT annotations. HLA typing was unavailable for some donors at each locus, so association tests used only the typed subset. In the study, 150 to 200 TCR beta chains were listed as associated with cytomegalovirus. In a later analysis, 15,000 to 20,000 TCR beta sequences were associated with specific HLA alleles at a false discovery rate of 0.05. Some IMGT-functional V segments, including TRBV6-2 and TRBV6-3, could not be distinguished by the 87-base-pair reads and were therefore excluded. A further reported finding was that TCR beta sequences accurately predicted the HLA-A and HLA-B alleles for most subjects in the first cohort. The authors suggested that the approach could potentially be generalized to other disease states and immunological phenotypes. In a later analysis, TCR association rates were found to vary across HLA loci, with the most associated TCRs seen for DRB1 alleles and the fewest for HLA-C alleles. A few of the identified cytomegalovirus-associated TCR beta chains were confirmed in vitro to be specific for cytomegalovirus antigens. In a later genetic analysis, a missense DCLRE1C variant was associated with V-gene and J-gene trimming of TCR beta chains, and the association was replicated in an independent cohort. In a later analysis, most CMV-associated TCR beta chains were found to appear HLA-restricted, with HLA associations seemingly driven largely by CMV exposure. Most TCR sequences were seen in very few donors, while some public TCRs were found in many individuals. In a later analysis, several top co-occurrence clusters were reported to appear linked to parvovirus B19, influenza, CMV and Epstein-Barr virus. According to a later genetic analysis, donors in an Asian-associated ancestry cluster had fewer N-insertions in productive TCRs than the approximately 670-donor mean. The classifier was reported to diagnose cytomegalovirus status with high specificity and sensitivity in both the original and validation cohorts. A cluster of highly shared sequence variants was judged likely to be a technical artifact of the sequencing pipeline. Correlated functional status among segregating V segments might reflect linkage disequilibrium, but an unknown experimental factor could not be ruled out. Immune exposure information for the cohort was limited to CMV serostatus. In a later analysis, HLA-associated TCR beta chains showed more clonal expansion and lower generation probabilities than non-associated chains that were equally common. Sequencing depth was assumed to be roughly uniform across donors in the presence/absence analyses, though that assumption may not hold. This cohort had only TCR beta chains sequenced, and the lack of alpha or paired-chain data limited which features could be detected. When HLA alleles, especially DR and DQ, strongly co-occurred, TCR associations were difficult to assign to individual alleles. Because counts were too low, seventeen rarely observed V segments, including chromosome 9 orphons, were excluded from the earlier analysis of 500 to 700 of the donors.

In total, approximately 610 healthy bone marrow donors made up the cohort. All cohort members were sampled while nominally healthy, although unrecorded immune exposures were likely present. The donor was CMV seronegative and was included in the group of several hundred seronegative cohort members. Every donor gave a peripheral blood sample, and the peripheral blood mononuclear cells from that sample were used for TCR beta sequencing. The Qiagen DNeasy Blood Extraction Kit was used to extract genomic DNA from the blood cell samples. According to the germline V gene, CDR1 reads SGHAT and CDR2 reads FQNNGV. Inclusive of the bounding cysteine and phenylalanine, the CDR3 is 15 residues long. Only the CDR3 DNA stays, 45 bases, in frame from base 1. V drops 3 bases and J drops 2 bases, leaving 10 bases in between. Receptor amplification or capture employed the immunoSEQ multiplex PCR assay. For the multiplex PCR, a mixture combining 60 forward primers for TCR Vbeta segments and 13 reverse primers for TCR Jbeta segments was used. Amplification of the CDR3 region of rearranged TCR beta genes was performed with a multiplex PCR assay on genomic DNA. The Illumina HiSeq System was used to sequence the amplified TCR beta libraries as 87-base-pair reads. Per the source publication's procedure: A later analysis tallied roughly 80 million unique TCR beta chains across the roughly 610 repertoires, and approximately 9.9 million of those chains were shared by two or more donors. Raw reads were error-corrected and collapsed into unique sequences with a nearest-neighbor algorithm that merged closely related sequences to remove PCR and sequencing errors. To assign V, D and J gene segments, CDR3 sequences were aligned to IMGT reference sequences. For a sequence to be retained, a match of at least six nucleotides was required to both a V gene segment and a J gene segment. A rearrangement was called productive if the CDR3 had no stop codons and remained in frame with V and J, and every other rearrangement was called non-productive. CDR3 was defined by IMGT convention, running from the second conserved V-encoded cysteine to the conserved J-encoded phenylalanine. The earlier analysis of about 640 of the donors excluded any sequence lacking an unambiguous match to a single V gene segment. In an earlier analysis of around 600 of the donors, V segments were called functional above 56.7% productive rearrangements and were called segregating when the between-donor standard deviation exceeded 5%. A statistical classification framework was built to diagnose cytomegalovirus status from the catalog of TCR beta chain sequences. In a later analysis, V and J genes were assigned by comparing TCR nucleotide sequences against IMGT/GENE-DB human TR gene sequences. The TCRdist pipeline was used in a later analysis to assign CDR3 sequences and most-parsimonious VDJ recombination scenarios. A later analysis defined each TCR beta chain by its CDR3 amino acid sequence plus V-gene family, and excluded reads lacking a unique V-gene family. In a later analysis, 500 to 700 highly shared, low-generation-probability nucleotide sequences were removed to address suspected cross-contamination and a sequencing artifact. A later analysis calculated a clonal expansion index for each public chain from normalized within-repertoire ranks of inferred template counts. Generation probabilities in a later analysis came from a VDJ recombination model fitted to out-of-frame rearrangements, and those results were checked against IGoR. A later analysis scored TCR-TCR, TCR-HLA and TCR-CMV co-occurrence with hypergeometric tests, applying a repertoire-size bias correction to TCR pairs. False discovery rates were estimated in a later analysis by permuting HLA or CMV assignments 20 times. In a later analysis, co-occurring TCRs were grouped using DBSCAN, with TCRdist sequence similarity added in when clustering inside HLA-allele-positive subsets. Repertoires with fewer than 30,000 or more than 120,000 public chains, plus five repertoires with anomalous nucleotide sharing, were excluded from co-occurrence clustering. In TCRdb, the immuneACCESS table is reduced to in-frame sequences with V and J assigned. These tables do not hold every clone; where another copy was compared, an unresolved V gene accounts for under half, and the others remain unexplained. The DNA gave D and trimming, while V, J and clone size come from that table. Within this sample are around 120,000 clones, with approximately 84% of them counted one time only. Approximately 3% of the sample is held by the ten biggest clonotypes.

The receptor's source is a boy younger than 10 in good health and CMV-seronegative. The sequence joins TRBV11-2 to TRBJ1-4, with no confident D gene call. The sequenced sample was PBMCs. In nucleotides, the sequence is TGTGCCAGCAGCTTGGTCACAGATACTAATGAAAAACTGTTTTTT. Its translation is CASSLVTDTNEKLFF.